Shown below are 3 T cell receptor beta chains from a single sample sequenced in a study of cytomegalovirus exposure and HLA in healthy donors. In the PCR, 60 Vbeta and 13 Jbeta primers were used. Sequencing was performed with immunoSEQ multiplex PCR; in TCRdb, only in-frame clones are kept and a portion is missing. The data show some 180,000 clones, about three quarters seen once. Sequences were obtained from PBMCs. The receptors shown here come from a man aged 18 to 30 in good health and CMV-seronegative.

The chain uses TRBV5-1 and TRBJ1-2; TRBD1 is a possible D gene (5 bases). Trimming removed 7 bases at V and 3 bases at J, with 16 bases between. Per germline, CDR1 SGHRS and CDR2 YFSETQ. The CDR3 runs to 14 residues. The CDR3 sequence: CASSLGGADYGYTF. The CDR3, as DNA: TGCGCCAGCTCTCTCGGAGGGGCCGACTATGGCTACACCTTC.

This clone has more than one count but fewer than ten. The gene calls are TRBV6-6 and TRBJ2-1; TRBD2 aligns across 12 bases. V dropped 5 bases and J dropped 7; count of bases not matched to a gene: 6. This CDR3 spans 15 amino acids. Germline CDR1 and CDR2: MNHNY and SVGAGI (reference sequence). CDR3 coding DNA: TGTGCCAGCAGTCCGACTAGCGGGGGAAGGAATGAGCAGTTCTTC. The encoded protein is CASSPTSGGRNEQFF.

This clone was observed a handful of times. The rearrangement uses TRBV29-1 and TRBJ1-1; D remains unclear. CDR1 is SQVTM, CDR2 ANQGSEA, per germline. The V gene lost 0 bases and the J gene lost 1 base, with 6 bases spanning the gap. The CDR3 loop spans 13 amino acids. CDR3 in amino acids: CSVEDLRNTEAFF. Here the CDR3 DNA reads TGCAGCGTTGAAGATCTAAGGAACACTGAAGCTTTCTTT.